This TCR beta chain was observed in a study of CD8 T cells in Susac syndrome. Study information: Treatment at blood withdrawal was none, corticosteroids, or intravenous immunoglobulin alone in Susac syndrome patients.

The CDR3 extends over 15 amino acids. Germline CDR1 and CDR2: SEHNR and FQNEAQ (reference sequence). J was trimmed by 3 bases and V by 5 bases; bases with no gene match: 4. Random-hexamer reverse transcription was applied to about 0.5 to 1 ug RNA. MiXCR, applied by TCRdb to the immunoSEQ multiplex PCR reads, yields one record per CDR3 protein. The sample includes roughly 130,000 distinct CDR3 sequences, just under 95% of them seen just once. The diagnostic criteria were recently defined, and patients with Susac syndrome met them for definite or probable disease. The sequence derives from a human donor with Susac syndrome. V gene TRBV7-9 combines with J gene TRBJ2-5; 12 positions match TRBD2. Source material: CD8+ T cells from PBMCs. CDR3 sequence: CASSTWTSGEETQYF. The CDR3 DNA is TGTGCCAGCAGCACCTGGACTAGCGGGGAAGAGACCCAGTACTTC.